The entry below gives a single TCR beta chain sequence along with its context. The antigen remains unidentified. The CDR3 sequence is 12 residues long. Germline V CDR1 and CDR2: SNHLY, FYNNEI. The V end lost 6 bases, the J end lost 2 bases, and 8 bases lay between the germline ends. CD4+ T cells from unexposed donors were obtained before the COVID-19 pandemic (2011-2018). CD4+ T cells were isolated from the cells after more than 8 days of culture. The sample belongs to a study of CD4 T cells in relation to SARS-CoV-2 and coronaviruses. The method was immunoSEQ multiplex PCR; TCRdb's version includes in-frame clones alone and lacks a portion of them. This table has 24,000 or so clones, more than 65% appearing once.

Material for sequencing was CD4+ T cells from PBMCs, cultured in vitro. The TCR sequence derives from a human donor in good health. V usage is TRBV2 and J usage is TRBJ2-7; D may be TRBD1 (6 bases). The DNA for the CDR3 is TGTGCCAGCAGGGGGGCCGCCTACGAGCAGTACTTC. This translates into CASRGAAYEQYF.